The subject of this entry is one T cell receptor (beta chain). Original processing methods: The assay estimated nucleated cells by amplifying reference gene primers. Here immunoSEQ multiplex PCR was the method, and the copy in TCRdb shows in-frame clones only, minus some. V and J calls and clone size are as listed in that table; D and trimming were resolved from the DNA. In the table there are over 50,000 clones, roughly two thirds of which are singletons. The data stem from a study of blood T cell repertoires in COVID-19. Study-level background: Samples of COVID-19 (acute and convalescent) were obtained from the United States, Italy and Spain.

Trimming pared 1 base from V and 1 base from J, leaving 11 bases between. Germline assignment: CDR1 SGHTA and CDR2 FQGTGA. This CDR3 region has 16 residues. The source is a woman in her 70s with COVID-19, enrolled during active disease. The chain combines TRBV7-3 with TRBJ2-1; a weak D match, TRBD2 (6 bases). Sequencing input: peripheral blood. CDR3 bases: TGTGCCAGCAGCTTAAACCAGGCGGGATCCTACAATGAGCAGTTCTTC. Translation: CASSLNQAGSYNEQFF. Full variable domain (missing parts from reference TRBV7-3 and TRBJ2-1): GAGVSQTPSNKVTEKGKYVELRCDPISGHTALYWYRQSLGQGPEFLIYFQGTGAADDSGLPNDRFFAVRPEGSVSTLKIQRTERGDSAVYLCASSLNQAGSYNEQFFGPGTRLTVL.